The present T cell receptor beta chain was sequenced within a study of vaccination and CD4 T cells after COVID-19. Study at large: Convalescent individuals exhibited SARS-CoV-2 positivity on nasal swab PCR, with nine mild and one severe presentation. The authors used overlapping spike peptides from SARS-CoV-2, HCoV-NL63, HCoV-OC43 and HCoV-229E to stimulate cells.

The Oncomine TCR Beta short-read assay generated sequence data from the DNA of cultured CD4+ T cells. TCRdb passed the PCR reads through MiXCR, listing each CDR3 protein once. The sample has 9,500 to 15,000 distinct CDR3 sequences, around 60% seen once; the top ten hold 22%. The treatment is: approximately 11-day PBMC culture with coronavirus spike peptide pools or control peptides (ViraFEST assay). Via ViraFEST, peptide pools expanded antigen-specific T cells before TCR sequencing. Germline CDR1 reads SGHVS; CDR2 reads FNYEAQ. The length of the CDR3 is 13 residues. About this clonotype itself: Antigen unknown. The germline gene is not matched at one end of the junction; a read error may be the cause.

This chain joins TRBV7-6 and TRBJ1-1; 8 bases align to TRBD1. This TCR came from a human donor who had recovered from COVID-19. Specimen: CD4+ T cells from blood, cultured in vitro. For the CDR3, the DNA is TGTGCCAGCAGCTTAAGTGGGACAGGCTCTTTGTACTTT. It codes for CASSLSGTGSLYF.